The 10 T cell receptor beta chains in this list originate from one sample, sequenced in a study of Ad26.COV2.S vaccination and SARS-CoV-2 variants. Only in-frame clones appear in the TCRdb table, and some are missing; sequencing was by immunoSEQ multiplex PCR. The sample carries about 350,000 clones, under 95% recorded once. The source was peripheral blood, collected after recovery from COVID-19. The receptors shown here come from a human donor who had recovered from COVID-19.

The chain couples TRBV4-1 to TRBJ1-2, with 12 bases identical to TRBD1. Germline CDR1 and CDR2: MGHRA and YSYEKL. The CDR3 totals 17 residues. Trimming removed 0 bases from V and 5 bases from J; junction bases left unmatched: 7. CDR3 nucleotide sequence: TGCGCCAGCAGCCAAGAGGGACAGGGGGCACGGACTTATGGCTACACCTTC. It is translated as CASSQEGQGARTYGYTF.

This clone is a singleton in its sample. The chain uses TRBV29-1 and TRBJ1-5; a possible D gene is TRBD1 (5 bases). Deletions cut 4 bases from V and 5 bases from J, with 15 bases between. Germline CDR1 reads SQVTM; CDR2 reads ANQGSEA. The CDR3 spans 14 residues. This chain's CDR3 is CSVASDTGYQPQHF. The DNA for the CDR3 is TGCAGCGTTGCGAGCGACACAGGTTATCAGCCCCAGCATTTT.

This clone was picked up one time. V is TRBV4-3 and J is TRBJ2-5, with 11 bases lining up with TRBD2. V was clipped by 6 bases and J by 5 bases; unmatched bases: 8. Germline CDR1 is LGHNA and CDR2 is YSLEER. The CDR3 runs to 15 residues. CDR3 amino acids: CASSALAGGRETQYF. CDR3 in DNA: TGCGCCAGCAGTGCCCTAGCGGGGGGTCGGGAGACCCAGTACTTC.

This chain uses TRBV11-3 with TRBJ2-3; D is unclear. Trimming stripped 3 bases from V and 6 bases from J, with 10 bases between. Per the germline V gene, CDR1 is SGHNT and CDR2 is YENEEA. This CDR3 has 13 amino acids. The CDR3 here is CASSFQALDTQYF. The CDR3 DNA follows: TGTGCCAGCAGCTTTCAGGCATTGGATACGCAGTATTTT.

The chain is built from TRBV2 and TRBJ1-1; possible D gene TRBD1, 5 bases. V dropped 6 bases and J dropped 8 bases, with 19 bases sitting between them. Germline V CDR1 and CDR2: SNHLY, FYNNEI. The length of the CDR3 is 14 residues. The CDR3 DNA follows: TGTGCCAGCAGGGACCACCGACAGCCGCCCGAAGCTTTCTTT. Protein: CASRDHRQPPEAFF.

V is TRBV6-2 or TRBV6-3 and J is TRBJ1-1; D ambiguous. The V end lost 6 bases, the J end lost 2 bases, and 13 bases lay between the germline ends. Looked up from germline, CDR1 is MNHEY and CDR2 is SVGEGT. The CDR3 has 14 residues. CDR3 sequence reads: CASSLTELNTEAFF. The DNA of the CDR3 is TGTGCCAGCAGCCTTACAGAGCTCAACACTGAAGCTTTCTTT.

The chain employs TRBV29-1 and TRBJ2-3, with 14 bases that match TRBD2. Germline CDR1 reads SQVTM; CDR2 reads ANQGSEA. With V trimmed by 7 bases and J by 0 bases, 6 bases remained unmatched. The CDR3 consists of 16 residues. The CDR3 DNA reads TGCAGCGGGAGACTAGCGGGGGGGGAGAGCACAGATACGCAGTATTTT. Translation gives CSGRLAGGESTDTQYF.

Here the CDR3 reads CASLEHTEAFF. The DNA for the CDR3 is TGTGCTAGTCTAGAGCACACTGAAGCTTTCTTT. J is TRBJ1-1 and V is TRBV12-5; D is unclear. CDR1 and CDR2 (germline): LGHNT, FRNRAP. This CDR3 region has 11 residues. V was pared by 8 bases and J by 3 bases, with 7 bases between.

The chain has TRBV5-4 and TRBJ2-1; 9 bases are shared with TRBD1. The CDR3 is 14 residues long. V lost 5 bases and J lost 6; bases outside the gene matches: 6. Germline CDR1 reads SGHNT; CDR2 reads YYREEE (reference sequence). CDR3 DNA: TGTGCCAGCAGTTCAGCGACAGGGGGCAATGAGCAGTTCTTC. It is translated as CASSSATGGNEQFF.

This clone was counted a few times. This chain links TRBV11-2 with TRBJ1-2, with D uncertain. V lost 1 base and J 4 bases, leaving 7 bases between the germline ends. Germline CDR1 reads SGHAT; CDR2 reads FQNNGV. This CDR3 spans 13 amino acids. The CDR3 loop is CASSLGTVYGYTF. The CDR3 region has the DNA TGTGCCAGCAGCTTAGGGACTGTCTATGGCTACACCTTC.